Shown below are 11 T cell receptor beta chains from a single sample sequenced in a study of blood T cell repertoires in COVID-19. The repertoire was sequenced with immunoSEQ multiplex PCR; TCRdb's copy has only in-frame clones and lacks some. This sample carries more than 95,000 clones, 80% of them seen once, and the ten largest clones take roughly 25%. Sequencing was performed on peripheral blood. These receptors all come from a human donor in a cohort sampled during active COVID-19.

The chain has TRBV7-2 and TRBJ1-2; no reliable D call. Germline V gene sequence: CDR1 SGHTA, CDR2 FQGNSA. The CDR3 is made up of 17 amino acids. V was cut by 5 bases and J by 6 bases, with 25 bases left in between. The CDR3 loop is CASSPQVSGVLTNGYTF. The CDR3 DNA reads TGTGCCAGCAGCCCCCAAGTGAGCGGGGTTCTAACTAATGGCTACACCTTC.

V is TRBV14 and J is TRBJ2-5, with unresolved D. Between the trimmed V and J ends, which lost 1 base and 3 bases, there was a span of 6 bases. The CDR3 consists of 13 residues. From germline, CDR1 is SGHDN and CDR2 FVKESK. In nucleotides, the CDR3 is TGTGCCAGCAGCCAAGTGGCGGAAGAGACCCAGTACTTC. Translating gives CASSQVAEETQYF.

J is TRBJ1-2 and V is TRBV9; D unclear. CDR3 length: 14 residues. Germline V lookup: CDR1 SGDLS, CDR2 YYNGEE. Between the trimmed V and J ends, which lost 3 bases and 7 bases, there was a span of 16 bases. CDR3 region: CASSGPEGRSGYTF. CDR3 bases: TGTGCCAGCAGCGGTCCTGAGGGAAGGTCTGGCTACACCTTC.

CDR3: CASSQLLAGEVTQYF. The CDR3 DNA follows: TGCGCCAGCAGCCAACTTTTAGCGGGAGAAGTGACCCAGTACTTC. The V and J genes are TRBV4-3 and TRBJ2-5; TRBD2 aligns across 9 bases. There are 15 residues in the CDR3. J lost 7 bases, V lost 2 bases, and 8 bases had no gene match. Germline V CDR1 and CDR2: LGHNA, YSLEER.

The V call is TRBV12-3 or TRBV12-4, the J call TRBJ2-7; D might be TRBD1 (6 bases). V was pared by 8 bases and J by 0 bases, with 11 bases between. This CDR3 contains 13 residues. The CDR3: CASRDKSSYEQYF. The CDR3 coding sequence is TGTGCCAGCCGGGACAAGAGCTCCTACGAGCAGTACTTC.

This clone has just a few counts. The chain carries TRBV24-1 and TRBJ1-5; 9 nucleotides match TRBD1. The CDR3 loop spans 16 amino acids. The germline V gene has CDR1 KGHDR and CDR2 SFDVKD. The ends lost 4 bases at V and 3 bases at J; junction bases unmatched: 6. The CDR3: CATSDRDRGFNQPQHF. The DNA of the CDR3 is TGTGCCACCAGTGACCGAGACAGGGGGTTCAATCAGCCCCAGCATTTT.

V is TRBV9 and J is TRBJ1-4; D remains ambiguous. Looked up from germline, CDR1 is SGDLS and CDR2 is YYNGEE. Trimming stripped 0 bases from V and 1 base from J, with 7 bases between. This CDR3 spans 15 amino acids. This CDR3 reads CASSVGRQTNEKLFF. The CDR3 DNA sequence: TGTGCCAGCAGCGTAGGCAGGCAAACTAATGAAAAACTGTTTTTT.

This clone was counted only a few times. The gene calls are TRBV19 and TRBJ1-1; perhaps TRBD1 as D (5 bases). The CDR3 is made up of 15 amino acids. Trimming pared 4 bases from V and 3 bases from J, leaving 15 bases between. Germline V gene sequence: CDR1 LNHDA, CDR2 SQIVND (reference sequence). DNA of the CDR3: TGTGCCAGTAGTACGGCGGGGGGAGGGCACACTGAAGCTTTCTTT. The encoded protein is CASSTAGGGHTEAFF.

J is TRBJ2-2 and V is TRBV9; no clear D gene. Trimming pared 0 bases from V and 4 bases from J, leaving 7 bases between. The CDR3 is 14 amino acids. CDR1 and CDR2 from the germline V gene are SGDLS and YYNGEE. As DNA, the CDR3 is TGTGCCAGCAGCGTAGCTCCAGGCACCGGGGAGCTGTTTTTT. Amino acids: CASSVAPGTGELFF.

This clone was seen a few times. The chain uses TRBV18 and TRBJ1-2; D is ambiguous. Trimming stripped 1 base from V and 6 bases from J, with 6 bases between. The CDR3 has 12 amino acids. Germline V CDR1 and CDR2: KGHSH, LQKENI. CDR3 residues: CASSPRRDGYTF. CDR3 coding DNA: TGTGCCAGCTCACCACGACGGGATGGCTACACCTTC.

The rearrangement uses TRBV7-2 and TRBJ2-7; TRBD1 aligns across 11 bases. The CDR3 spans 15 residues. The ends lost 1 base at V and 3 bases at J; junction bases unmatched: 2. Germline CDR1 reads SGHTA; CDR2 reads FQGNSA. The CDR3 nucleotides read TGTGCCAGCAGCTTAGTGGGACAGGGGGTCTACGAGCAGTACTTC. It codes for CASSLVGQGVYEQYF.